This T cell receptor (beta chain) stems from a study of blood T cell repertoires in COVID-19. The CDR3 has 16 amino acids. Trimming stripped 0 bases from V and 0 bases from J, with 12 bases between. The germline V gene has CDR1 SGHNT and CDR2 YYREEE (reference sequence). Produced via immunoSEQ multiplex PCR; TCRdb's table is partial and in-frame only. The data show more than 90,000 clones, 65% to 80% seen once. The source material was peripheral blood. The J gene is TRBJ2-5, the V gene TRBV5-4; D possibly corresponds to TRBD2 (6 bases). The receptor was isolated from a man in his 70s with acute or convalescent COVID-19. CDR3 in amino acids: CASSLAGAGNQETQYF. CDR3 coding DNA: TGTGCCAGCAGCTTGGCCGGGGCGGGGAACCAAGAGACCCAGTACTTC.